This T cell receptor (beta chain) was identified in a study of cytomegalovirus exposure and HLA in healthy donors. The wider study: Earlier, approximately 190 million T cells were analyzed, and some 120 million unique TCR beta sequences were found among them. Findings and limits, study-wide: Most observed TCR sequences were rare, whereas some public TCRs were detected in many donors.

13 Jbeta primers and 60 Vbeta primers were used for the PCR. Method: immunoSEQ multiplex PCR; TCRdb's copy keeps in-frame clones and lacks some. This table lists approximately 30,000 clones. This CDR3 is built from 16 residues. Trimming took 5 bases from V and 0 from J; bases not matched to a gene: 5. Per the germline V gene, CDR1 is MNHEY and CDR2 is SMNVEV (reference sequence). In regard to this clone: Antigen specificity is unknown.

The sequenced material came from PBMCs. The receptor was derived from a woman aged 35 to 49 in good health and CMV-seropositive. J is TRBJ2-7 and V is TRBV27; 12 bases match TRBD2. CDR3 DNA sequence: TGTGCCAGCAGTCTCTTACTAGCGGGGGGCTCCTACGAGCAGTACTTC. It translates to CASSLLLAGGSYEQYF.